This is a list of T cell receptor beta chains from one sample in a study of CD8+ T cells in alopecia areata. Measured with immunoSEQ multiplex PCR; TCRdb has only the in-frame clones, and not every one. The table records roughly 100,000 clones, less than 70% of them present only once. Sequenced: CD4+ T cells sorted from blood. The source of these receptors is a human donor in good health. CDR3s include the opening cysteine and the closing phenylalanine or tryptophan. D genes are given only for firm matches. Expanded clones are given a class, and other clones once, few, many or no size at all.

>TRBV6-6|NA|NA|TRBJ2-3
CASSYGASRTDTQYF
TGTGCCAGCAGTTACGGGGCAAGCCGCACAGATACGCAGTATTTT
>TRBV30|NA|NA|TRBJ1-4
CAWSGRTVGKLFF
TGTGCCTGGAGTGGCCGGACAGTGGGAAAACTGTTTTTT
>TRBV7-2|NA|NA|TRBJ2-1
CASSIGREQFF
TGTGCCAGCAGCATCGGCCGTGAGCAGTTCTTC
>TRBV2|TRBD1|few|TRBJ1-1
CASREQGQNTEAFF
TGTGCCAGCAGGGAACAGGGGCAAAACACTGAAGCTTTCTTT
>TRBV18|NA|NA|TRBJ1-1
CACREDTEAFF
TGTGCCTGCCGCGAGGACACTGAAGCTTTCTTT
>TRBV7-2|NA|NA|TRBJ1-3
CASSPRLGNTIYF
TGTGCCAGCAGTCCTAGGTTGGGAAACACCATATATTTT
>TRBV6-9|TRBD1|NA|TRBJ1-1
CASRPGQGGTEAFF
TGTGCCAGCAGACCTGGACAGGGCGGCACTGAAGCTTTCTTT
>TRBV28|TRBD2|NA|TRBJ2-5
CASRAGGETQYF
TGTGCCAGCAGAGCGGGAGGGGAGACCCAGTACTTC
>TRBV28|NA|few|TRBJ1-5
CASSKDFRPQHF
TGTGCCAGCAGTAAAGACTTTCGGCCCCAGCATTTT
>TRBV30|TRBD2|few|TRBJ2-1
CAWSVGGTSDEQFF
TGTGCCTGGAGTGTGGGAGGGACGTCGGATGAGCAGTTCTTC
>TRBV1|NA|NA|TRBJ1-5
CTSSPEHRMGQPQHF
TGCACCAGCAGCCCAGAACACAGGATGGGGCAGCCCCAGCATTTT
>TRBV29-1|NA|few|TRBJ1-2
CSVDPPGDGYTF
TGCAGCGTTGACCCCCCAGGGGACGGCTACACCTTC
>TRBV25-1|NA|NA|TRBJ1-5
CASSRGGGDSNQPQHF
TGTGCCAGCAGCCGAGGGGGGGGTGATAGCAATCAGCCCCAGCATTTT
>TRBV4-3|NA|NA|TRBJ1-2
CASSQDIGRADGGYTF
TGCGCCAGCAGCCAAGATATAGGCAGGGCTGACGGGGGCTACACCTTC
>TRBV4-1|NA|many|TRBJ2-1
CASSRGGLVLLYNEQFF
TGCGCCAGCAGCCGCGGCGGACTCGTCCTTCTCTACAATGAGCAGTTCTTC
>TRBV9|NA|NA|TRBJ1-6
CASSVGYSNSPLHF
TGTGCCAGCAGCGTAGGCTACAGCAATTCACCCCTCCACTTT
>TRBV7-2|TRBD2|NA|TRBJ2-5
CASSPPGLAGRETQYF
TGTGCCAGCAGCCCCCCGGGACTAGCGGGGAGGGAGACCCAGTACTTC
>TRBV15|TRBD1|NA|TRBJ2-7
CATSKGDRGPYEQYF
TGTGCCACCAGCAAGGGGGACAGGGGTCCCTACGAGCAGTACTTC
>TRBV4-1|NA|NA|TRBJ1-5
CASSPGPGNQPQHF
TGCGCCAGCAGCCCGGGTCCGGGCAATCAGCCCCAGCATTTT
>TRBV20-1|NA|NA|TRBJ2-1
CSALKGNEQFF
TGCAGTGCTCTAAAGGGTAATGAGCAGTTCTTC
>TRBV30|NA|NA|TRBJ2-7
CAWSPVRGGEQYF
TGTGCCTGGAGTCCCGTCAGGGGAGGGGAGCAGTACTTC
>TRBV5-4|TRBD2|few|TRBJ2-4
CASSLGGSRGVKNIQYF
TGTGCCAGCAGCTTAGGCGGGAGTCGAGGTGTCAAAAACATTCAGTACTTC
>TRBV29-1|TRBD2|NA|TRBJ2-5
CSSFSGGGETQYF
TGCAGCTCCTTTAGCGGGGGCGGGGAGACCCAGTACTTC
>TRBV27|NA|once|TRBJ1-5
CASSPGVNPTGQPQHF
TGTGCCAGCAGTCCCGGTGTGAATCCCACCGGTCAGCCCCAGCATTTT
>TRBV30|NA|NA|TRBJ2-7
CAWSRDTTYEQYF
TGTGCCTGGAGTCGGGACACCACCTACGAGCAGTACTTC
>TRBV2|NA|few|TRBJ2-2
CASSGGDRNPTGELFF
TGTGCCAGCAGTGGAGGAGACAGGAACCCCACCGGGGAGCTGTTTTTT
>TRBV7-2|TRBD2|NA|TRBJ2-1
CASSIGLADNQFF
TGTGCCAGCAGCATAGGACTAGCAGACAACCAGTTCTTC
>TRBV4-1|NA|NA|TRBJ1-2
CASSQDIKYGYTF
TGCGCCAGCAGCCAAGACATCAAGTATGGCTACACCTTC
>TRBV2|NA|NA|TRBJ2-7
CASSEIWGTGYEQYF
TGTGCCAGCAGTGAAATATGGGGCACCGGCTACGAGCAGTACTTC
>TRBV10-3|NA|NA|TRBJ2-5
CAIRSPAMETQYF
TGTGCCATCAGATCGCCCGCTATGGAGACCCAGTACTTC
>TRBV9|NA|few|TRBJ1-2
CASRTEDYGYTF
TGTGCCAGCAGGACGGAGGACTATGGCTACACCTTC
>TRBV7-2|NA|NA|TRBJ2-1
CASSLASTYNEQFF
TGTGCCAGCAGCTTGGCTAGCACCTACAATGAGCAGTTCTTC
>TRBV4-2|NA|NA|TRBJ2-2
CASSPQVLVWATGELFF
TGTGCCAGCAGCCCACAGGTCCTAGTATGGGCCACCGGGGAGCTGTTTTTT
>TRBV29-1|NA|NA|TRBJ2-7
CSVAFSTWSKQGLSEQYF
TGCAGCGTTGCTTTTTCTACCTGGTCCAAGCAGGGGCTGTCCGAGCAGTACTTC
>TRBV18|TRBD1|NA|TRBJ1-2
CASSPLVKTTGLYGYTF
TGTGCCAGCTCACCCCTCGTTAAGACGACAGGGCTCTATGGCTACACCTTC
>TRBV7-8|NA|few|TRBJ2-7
CASSLAPAGSYEQYF
TGTGCCAGCAGCTTAGCGCCTGCAGGGTCCTACGAGCAGTACTTC
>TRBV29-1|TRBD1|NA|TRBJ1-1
CSVLGQINTEAFF
TGCAGCGTCTTGGGACAGATCAACACTGAAGCTTTCTTT
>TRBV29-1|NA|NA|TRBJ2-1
CSVERRPGEQFF
TGCAGCGTTGAAAGGCGCCCTGGCGAGCAGTTCTTC
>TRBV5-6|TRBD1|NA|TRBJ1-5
CASSLYTGESNQPQHF
TGTGCCAGCAGCTTGTATACAGGGGAAAGCAATCAGCCCCAGCATTTT
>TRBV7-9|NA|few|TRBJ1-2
CASSSTMNYGYTF
TGTGCCAGCAGCTCGACAATGAACTATGGCTACACCTTC
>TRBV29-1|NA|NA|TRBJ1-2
CSVEPGANYGYTF
TGCAGCGTTGAGCCAGGGGCTAACTATGGCTACACCTTC
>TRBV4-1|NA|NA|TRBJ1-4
CASSQDRNLANEKLFF
TGCGCCAGCAGCCAAGACCGGAACCTAGCTAATGAAAAACTGTTTTTT
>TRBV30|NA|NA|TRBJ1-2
CAWSVRLAALGGYTF
TGTGCCTGGAGTGTACGTTTGGCCGCTCTGGGAGGCTACACCTTC
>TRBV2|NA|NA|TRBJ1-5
CASSERAGNQPQHF
TGTGCCAGCAGTGAAAGGGCAGGCAATCAGCCCCAGCATTTT
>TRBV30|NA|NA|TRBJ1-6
CAWSLVQGSSPLHF
TGTGCCTGGAGTTTAGTGCAGGGGAGTTCACCCCTCCACTTT
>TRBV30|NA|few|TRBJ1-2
CAWSGGVDGYTF
TGTGCCTGGAGCGGGGGGGTTGATGGCTACACCTTC
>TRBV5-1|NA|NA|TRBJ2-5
CASSLVPETQYF
TGCGCCAGCAGCTTGGTCCCAGAGACCCAGTACTTC
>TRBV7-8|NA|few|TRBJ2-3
CASSLAGQISTDTQYF
TGTGCCAGCAGCTTAGCGGGTCAGATTAGCACAGATACGCAGTATTTT
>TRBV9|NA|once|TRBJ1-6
CASSGQMDSPLHF
TGTGCCAGCAGCGGACAAATGGATTCACCCCTCCACTTT
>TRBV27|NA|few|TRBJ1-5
CASSLTVRQPQHF
TGTGCCAGCAGTTTAACAGTTCGTCAGCCCCAGCATTTT
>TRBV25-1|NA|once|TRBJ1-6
CASSGKYNSPLHF
TGTGCCAGCAGCGGAAAATATAATTCACCCCTCCACTTT
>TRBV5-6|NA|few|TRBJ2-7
CASSSGYRAYEQYF
TGTGCCAGCAGCTCGGGTTATCGGGCCTACGAGCAGTACTTC
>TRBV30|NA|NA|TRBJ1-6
CAWKNPPERGSPLHF
TGTGCCTGGAAGAATCCCCCCGAACGGGGTTCACCCCTCCACTTT
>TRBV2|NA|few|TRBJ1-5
CASTLGAGGNQPQHF
TGTGCCAGCACCCTGGGGGCGGGGGGCAATCAGCCCCAGCATTTT
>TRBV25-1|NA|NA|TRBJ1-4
CASSEQAEKLFF
TGTGCCAGCAGTGAACAAGCCGAAAAACTGTTTTTT
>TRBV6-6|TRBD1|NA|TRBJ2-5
CASSFRQGVRETQYF
TGTGCCAGCAGTTTTCGACAGGGTGTGAGGGAGACCCAGTACTTC
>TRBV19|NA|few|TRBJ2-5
CASRGGAETQYF
TGTGCCAGTAGAGGAGGAGCCGAGACCCAGTACTTC